The 17 T cell receptor beta chains below were found in one sample sequenced in a study of cytomegalovirus exposure and HLA in healthy donors. PCR involved 60 Vbeta and 13 Jbeta primers. The assay was immunoSEQ multiplex PCR, and TCRdb's table has in-frame clones only and misses some. The sample lists more than 150,000 clones, approximately 80% occurring once. The sequencing input was PBMCs. These TCRs come from a woman aged 18-29 years in good health and CMV-seropositive.

This rearrangement joins TRBV7-3 to TRBJ1-5; 7 bases are shared with TRBD1. CDR1 and CDR2 (germline): SGHTA, FQGTGA. The CDR3 has 13 residues. Trimming at V came to 2 bases and at J to 7 bases, leaving 2 bases not matched to a gene. The CDR3 nucleotides read TGTGCCAGCAGCTTACAGGGGGGCCAGCCCCAGCATTTT. Translated: CASSLQGGQPQHF. The variable domain in full, with the rest retrieved from reference TRBV7-3 and TRBJ1-5, is GAGVSQTPSNKVTEKGKYVELRCDPISGHTALYWYRQSLGQGPEFLIYFQGTGAADDSGLPNDRFFAVRPEGSVSTLKIQRTERGDSAVYLCASSLQGGQPQHFGDGTRLSIL.

This clone was recorded only once. V is TRBV9 and J is TRBJ2-5; TRBD2 matches 8 bases. V lost 4 bases, J lost 4 bases, and 6 bases stayed unmatched. This CDR3 comprises 14 residues. From germline, CDR1 is SGDLS and CDR2 YYNGEE. The CDR3 loop is CASSPGGARETQYF. The CDR3, as DNA: TGTGCCAGCAGCCCGGGAGGGGCCCGAGAGACCCAGTACTTC.

The chain is built from TRBV6-6 and TRBJ2-2; D gene unclear. The CDR3 length is 13 residues. Trimming removed 6 bases at V and 8 bases at J, with 13 bases between. The germline gives CDR1 MNHNY, CDR2 SVGAGI (reference sequence). The CDR3 coding sequence is TGTGCCAGCAGCTCCCCTAATGCTGGGGAGCTGTTTTTT. Translating gives CASSSPNAGELFF.

This clone was found a few times. The J gene is TRBJ1-3, the V gene TRBV7-2, with TRBD1 matching over 7 bases. V trimming: 3 bases; J trimming: 4 bases; junction bases outside the gene matches: 3. There are 14 residues in the CDR3. Germline values: CDR1 SGHTA, CDR2 FQGNSA. This chain's CDR3 is CASSLGQTGNTIYF. For the CDR3, the DNA is TGTGCCAGCAGCTTGGGACAGACGGGAAACACCATATATTTT.

Concerning this clone itself: This specimen includes other DNA sequences encoding the same CDR3. The chain carries TRBV28 and TRBJ1-2, with TRBD1 matching over 8 bases. Germline CDR1 is MDHEN and CDR2 is SYDVKM. The junction had 7 bases not matched to a gene; V was cut back by 9 bases and J by 4 bases. The CDR3 covers 13 residues. CDR3 region: CASSAGGSYGYTF. The CDR3 DNA is TGTGCCAGTAGCGCAGGGGGCAGCTATGGCTACACCTTC.

The CDR3 region has the DNA TGTGCCAGCACTACGCGGATGAACACTGAAGCTTTCTTT. It yields the protein CASTTRMNTEAFF. This chain uses TRBV6-1 with TRBJ1-1; D call uncertain. CDR1 MNHNS and CDR2 SASEGT come from the germline V gene. The length of the CDR3 is 13 residues. V was cut by 7 bases and J by 0 bases, with 9 bases left in between.

The chain recombines TRBV5-4 with TRBJ1-3, with no clear D. The V end lost 0 bases, the J end lost 0 bases, and 4 bases lay between the germline ends. The CDR3 spans 14 residues. Germline CDR1 is SGHNT and CDR2 is YYREEE (reference sequence). The DNA of the CDR3 is TGTGCCAGCAGCTTGGGCGGCTCTGGAAACACCATATATTTT. Translated, it gives CASSLGGSGNTIYF.

This chain links TRBV2 with TRBJ2-3, with TRBD1 matching over 7 bases. J was trimmed by 4 bases and V by 4 bases; bases with no gene match: 8. The CDR3 extends over 15 amino acids. Germline CDR1 is SNHLY and CDR2 is FYNNEI. In DNA form, the CDR3 reads TGTGCCAGCAGTGCGTTGACAGGGTTAGCAGATACGCAGTATTTT. This gives the protein CASSALTGLADTQYF.

A single count supports this clone. The chain recombines TRBV6-5 with TRBJ2-2, with D possibly being TRBD2 (5 bases). Trimming left V 0 bases short and J 6 bases short, with 11 bases between. This CDR3 region has 15 residues. Germline V lookup: CDR1 MNHEY, CDR2 SVGAGI. For the CDR3, the DNA is TGTGCCAGCAGTTACTCGACCCCGCGGGCCGGGGAGCTGTTTTTT. Amino acids: CASSYSTPRAGELFF.

The V gene is TRBV4-1, the J gene TRBJ2-5, with 8 bases aligning to TRBD2. J was trimmed by 1 base and V by 0 bases; bases with no gene match: 7. Per the germline V gene, CDR1 is MGHRA and CDR2 is YSYEKL. This CDR3 region has 17 residues. The CDR3, as DNA: TGCGCCAGCAGCCAAGATAACGGGCGGGGGGTCCAAGAGACCCAGTACTTC. It specifies CASSQDNGRGVQETQYF.

V gene TRBV6-5 combines with J gene TRBJ1-6, with 9 bases identical to TRBD1. The germline V gene encodes CDR1 MNHEY and CDR2 SVGAGI. The junction had 6 bases not matched to a gene; V was cut back by 5 bases and J by 7 bases. There are 15 residues in the CDR3. DNA for the CDR3: TGTGCCAGCAGTATAAGGACAGGGGACAATTCACCCCTCCACTTT. It specifies CASSIRTGDNSPLHF.

This clone was seen only a few times. The gene calls are TRBV2 and TRBJ2-4, with 7 bases fitting TRBD2. Germline V lookup: CDR1 SNHLY, CDR2 FYNNEI. The CDR3 consists of 21 residues. V lost 3 bases and J lost 0; bases outside the gene matches: 20. The CDR3 protein is CASSDIYIPAGPRLAKNIQYF. CDR3 nucleotides: TGTGCCAGCAGTGATATTTATATTCCAGCGGGGCCTCGCTTAGCCAAAAACATTCAGTACTTC. The full variable domain, in which reference TRBV2 and TRBJ2-4 provide the parts outside the CDR3, is EPEVTQTPSHQVTQMGQEVILRCVPISNHLYFYWYRQILGQKVEFLVSFYNNEISEKSEIFDDQFSVERPDGSNFTLKIRSTKLEDSAMYFCASSDIYIPAGPRLAKNIQYFGAGTRLSVL.

The chain uses TRBV7-2 and TRBJ2-6, with 7 bases that match TRBD2. The CDR3 contains 17 residues. V shed 1 base, J shed 0 bases, and the junction held 3 bases outside the gene matches. Germline CDR1 is SGHTA and CDR2 is FQGNSA. This CDR3 is CASSLDGGSSGANVLTF. The CDR3 bases are TGTGCCAGCAGCTTAGACGGGGGGAGCTCTGGGGCCAACGTCCTGACTTTC. The full variable domain, completed using reference TRBV7-2 and TRBJ2-6, is GAGVSQSPSNKVTEKGKDVELRCDPISGHTALYWYRQSLGQGLEFLIYFQGNSAPDKSGLPSDRFSAERTGGSVSTLTIQRTQQEDSAVYLCASSLDGGSSGANVLTFGAGSRLTVL.

This clone has just one count. The chain recombines TRBV27 with TRBJ1-5; TRBD1 matches at 7 bases. CDR1 and CDR2 from the germline V gene are MNHEY and SMNVEV (reference sequence). The CDR3 totals 15 residues. The junction had 4 bases not matched to a gene; V was cut back by 4 bases and J by 1 base. The CDR3 region is CASSSLTGSNQPQHF. DNA for the CDR3: TGTGCCAGCAGTTCCTTGACAGGGAGCAATCAGCCCCAGCATTTT.

The rearrangement uses TRBV6-1 and TRBJ1-1, with 10 bases lining up with TRBD1. V trimming: 3 bases; J trimming: 4 bases; junction bases outside the gene matches: 5. The CDR3 sequence is 15 residues long. Germline CDR1 reads MNHNS; CDR2 reads SASEGT. The CDR3 DNA follows: TGTGCCAGCAGTGAGTACCGGACAGGGGGCACTGAAGCTTTCTTT. It specifies CASSEYRTGGTEAFF.

This chain connects TRBV7-9 to TRBJ2-3; TRBD2 matches 10 bases. The CDR3 loop spans 15 amino acids. In germline, CDR1 is SEHNR, CDR2 FQNEAQ (reference sequence). Losses at the gene ends were 7 bases for V and 8 bases for J; bases not matched to a gene: 12. The chain's CDR3 is CASTYLAGELATQYF. CDR3 in DNA: TGTGCCAGCACCTATCTAGCGGGGGAGCTGGCTACGCAGTATTTT. The full variable domain, completed using reference TRBV7-9 and TRBJ2-3, is DTGVSQNPRHKITKRGQNVTFRCDPISEHNRLYWYRQTLGQGPEFLTYFQNEAQLEKSRLLSDRFSAERPKGSFSTLEIQRTEQGDSAMYLCASTYLAGELATQYFGPGTRLTVL.

V is TRBV28 and J is TRBJ2-3, with 7 bases identical to TRBD2. With 6 bases clipped from V and 6 bases from J, the junction kept 12 bases outside the gene matches. Germline V gene sequence: CDR1 MDHEN, CDR2 SYDVKM. This CDR3 is 15 amino acids long. For the CDR3, the DNA is TGTGCCAGCAGCATCAGCGGGGACGCGATGGATACGCAGTATTTT. Amino acids: CASSISGDAMDTQYF.